This T cell receptor (beta chain) derives from a study of T-cell reconstitution after alpha-beta-depleted transplantation in children. V lost 5 bases and J lost 7, with 18 bases in between. There are 16 residues in the CDR3. Germline CDR1 is SGHTA and CDR2 is FQGNSA. As it was prepared, the TCRbeta library received unique molecular identifiers. TCRdb reprocessed the PCR reads via MiXCR and lists one record per CDR3 protein. This table holds 640,000 or so distinct CDR3 sequences, over 15% found once. The sample here was PBMCs from the stem cell graft donor, taken from the stem cell graft. This sequence joins TRBV7-2 and TRBJ1-6; D possibly corresponds to TRBD1 (5 bases). The source is a human donor who donated a stem cell graft to a child with acute myeloid leukemia. Here the CDR3 reads CASSPQGGGWNSPLHF. The DNA of the CDR3 is TGTGCCAGCAGCCCTCAAGGCGGGGGGTGGAATTCACCCCTCCACTTT.